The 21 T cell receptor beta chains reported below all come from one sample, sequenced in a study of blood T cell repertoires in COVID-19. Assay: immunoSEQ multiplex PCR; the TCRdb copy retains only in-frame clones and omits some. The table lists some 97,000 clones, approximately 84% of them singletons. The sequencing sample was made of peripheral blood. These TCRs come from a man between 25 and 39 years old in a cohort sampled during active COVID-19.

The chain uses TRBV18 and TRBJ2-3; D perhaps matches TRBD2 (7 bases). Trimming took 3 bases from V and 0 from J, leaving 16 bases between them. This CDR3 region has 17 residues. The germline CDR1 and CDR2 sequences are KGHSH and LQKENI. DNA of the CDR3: TGTGCCAGCTCACCCATCGGAAGGGGGGGCAGCACAGATACGCAGTATTTT. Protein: CASSPIGRGGSTDTQYF.

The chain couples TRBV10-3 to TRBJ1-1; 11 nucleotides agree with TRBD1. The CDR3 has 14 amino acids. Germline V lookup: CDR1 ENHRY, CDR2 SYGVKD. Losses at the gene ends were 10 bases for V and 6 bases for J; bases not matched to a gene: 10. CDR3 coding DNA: TGTGCCACCCTACCCGGACAGGGGGCGGCTGAAGCTTTCTTT. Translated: CATLPGQGAAEAFF.

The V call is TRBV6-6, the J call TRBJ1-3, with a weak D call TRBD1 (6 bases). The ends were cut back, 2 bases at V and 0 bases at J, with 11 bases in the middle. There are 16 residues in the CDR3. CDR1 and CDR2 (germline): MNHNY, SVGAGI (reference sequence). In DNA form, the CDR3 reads TGTGCCAGCAGTTACGGGGGCCAGAGCTCTGGAAACACCATATATTTT. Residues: CASSYGGQSSGNTIYF.

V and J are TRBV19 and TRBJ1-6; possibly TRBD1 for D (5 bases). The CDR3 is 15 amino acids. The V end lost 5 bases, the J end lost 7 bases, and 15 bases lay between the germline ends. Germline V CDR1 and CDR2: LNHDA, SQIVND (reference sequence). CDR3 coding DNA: TGTGCCAGTAGTCTTAGTTGGACACAGAATTCACCCCTCCACTTT. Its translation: CASSLSWTQNSPLHF. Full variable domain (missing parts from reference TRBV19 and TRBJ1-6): DGGITQSPKYLFRKEGQNVTLSCEQNLNHDAMYWYRQDPGQGLRLIYYSQIVNDFQKGDIAEGYSVSREKKESFPLTVTSAQKNPTAFYLCASSLSWTQNSPLHFGNGTRLTVT.

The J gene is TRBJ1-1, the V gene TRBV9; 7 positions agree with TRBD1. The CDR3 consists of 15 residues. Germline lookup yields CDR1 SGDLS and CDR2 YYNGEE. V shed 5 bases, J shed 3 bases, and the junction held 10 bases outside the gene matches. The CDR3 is CASREQGSLHTEAFF. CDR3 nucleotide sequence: TGTGCCAGCAGAGAACAGGGGAGCCTGCACACTGAAGCTTTCTTT.

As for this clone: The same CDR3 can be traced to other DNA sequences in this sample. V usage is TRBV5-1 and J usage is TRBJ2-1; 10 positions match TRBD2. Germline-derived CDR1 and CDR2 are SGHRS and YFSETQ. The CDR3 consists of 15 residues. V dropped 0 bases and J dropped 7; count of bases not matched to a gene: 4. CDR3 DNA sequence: TGCGCCAGCAGCTTGGGGCTAGCGGGGGTAAATGAGCAGTTCTTC. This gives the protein CASSLGLAGVNEQFF.

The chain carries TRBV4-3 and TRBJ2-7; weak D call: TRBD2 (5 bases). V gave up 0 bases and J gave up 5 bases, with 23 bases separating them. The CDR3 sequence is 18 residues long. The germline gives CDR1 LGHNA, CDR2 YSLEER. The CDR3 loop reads CASSQDLVRNGKEDEQYF. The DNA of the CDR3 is TGCGCCAGCAGCCAAGATCTCGTTCGGAACGGGAAGGAGGACGAGCAGTACTTC.

The CDR3 spells CASSASGTTAYEQYF. DNA of the CDR3: TGTGCCAGTAGTGCCTCCGGGACTACTGCCTACGAGCAGTACTTC. This chain links TRBV19 with TRBJ2-7; the match to TRBD2 covers 7 bases. V trimming: 5 bases; J trimming: 2 bases; junction bases outside the gene matches: 9. CDR1 LNHDA and CDR2 SQIVND come from the germline V gene (reference sequence). The CDR3 sequence is 15 residues long.

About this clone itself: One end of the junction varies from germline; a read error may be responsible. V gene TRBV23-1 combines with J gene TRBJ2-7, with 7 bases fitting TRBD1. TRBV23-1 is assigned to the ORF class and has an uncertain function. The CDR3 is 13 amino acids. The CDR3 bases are TGCGCCAGCAGTCCCCACCAAGGGACAGATAAACCCTTC. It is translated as CASSPHQGTDKPF.

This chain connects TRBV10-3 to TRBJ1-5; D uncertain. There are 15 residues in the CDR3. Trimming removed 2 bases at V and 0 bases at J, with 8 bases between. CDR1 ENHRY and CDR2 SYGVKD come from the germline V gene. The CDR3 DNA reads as TGTGCCATCAGTGAGGGGAGAAATAGCAATCAGCCCCAGCATTTT. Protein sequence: CAISEGRNSNQPQHF.

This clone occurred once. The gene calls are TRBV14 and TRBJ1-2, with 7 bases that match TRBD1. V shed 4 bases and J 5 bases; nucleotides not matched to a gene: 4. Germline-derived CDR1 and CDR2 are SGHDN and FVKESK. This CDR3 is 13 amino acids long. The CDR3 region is CASSPDRLYGYTF. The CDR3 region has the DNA TGTGCCAGCAGCCCGGACAGGTTGTATGGCTACACCTTC.

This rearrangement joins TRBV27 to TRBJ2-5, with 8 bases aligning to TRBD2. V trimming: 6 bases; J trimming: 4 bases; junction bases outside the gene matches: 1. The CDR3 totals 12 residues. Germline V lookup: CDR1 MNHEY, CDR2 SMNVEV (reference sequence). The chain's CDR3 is CASSGGGETQYF. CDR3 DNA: TGTGCCAGCAGCGGGGGGGGAGAGACCCAGTACTTC.

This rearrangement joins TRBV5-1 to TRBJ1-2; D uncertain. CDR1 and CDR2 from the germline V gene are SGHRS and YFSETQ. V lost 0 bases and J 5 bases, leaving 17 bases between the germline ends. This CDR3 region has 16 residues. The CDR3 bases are TGCGCCAGCAGCTTGGCCTCAACCGAGGGCGCATATGGCTACACCTTC. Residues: CASSLASTEGAYGYTF.

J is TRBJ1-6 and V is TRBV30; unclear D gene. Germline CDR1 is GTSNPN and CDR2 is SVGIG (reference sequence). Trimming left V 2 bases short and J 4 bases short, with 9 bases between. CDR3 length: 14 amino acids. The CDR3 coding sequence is TGTGCCTGGAGTACGGAGCCTTATAATTCACCCCTCCACTTT. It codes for CAWSTEPYNSPLHF.

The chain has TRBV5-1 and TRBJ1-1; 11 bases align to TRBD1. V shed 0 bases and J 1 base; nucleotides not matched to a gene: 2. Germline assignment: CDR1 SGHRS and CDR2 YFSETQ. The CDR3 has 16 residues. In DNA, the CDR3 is TGCGCCAGCAGCTTGGGTGGGACAGGGGGGAACACTGAAGCTTTCTTT. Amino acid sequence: CASSLGGTGGNTEAFF.

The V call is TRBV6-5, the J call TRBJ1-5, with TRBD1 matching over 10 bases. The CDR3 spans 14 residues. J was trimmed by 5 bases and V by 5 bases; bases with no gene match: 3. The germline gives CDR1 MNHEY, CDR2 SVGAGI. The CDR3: CASSRTGGHQPQHF. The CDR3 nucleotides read TGTGCCAGCAGTAGGACAGGGGGTCATCAGCCCCAGCATTTT.

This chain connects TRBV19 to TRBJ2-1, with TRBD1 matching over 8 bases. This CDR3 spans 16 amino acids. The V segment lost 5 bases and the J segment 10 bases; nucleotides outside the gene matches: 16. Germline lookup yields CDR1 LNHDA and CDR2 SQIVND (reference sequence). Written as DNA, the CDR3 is TGTGCCAGTAGTCCGAAAGGACAGGGTCCCCTCTGGGAGCAGTTCTTC. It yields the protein CASSPKGQGPLWEQFF.

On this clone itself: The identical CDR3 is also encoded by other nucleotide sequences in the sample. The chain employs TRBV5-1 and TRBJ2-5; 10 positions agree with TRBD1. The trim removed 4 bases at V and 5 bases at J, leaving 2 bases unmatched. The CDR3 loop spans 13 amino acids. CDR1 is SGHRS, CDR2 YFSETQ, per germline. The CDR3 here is CASSPGQGETQYF. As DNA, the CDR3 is TGCGCCAGCAGCCCGGGACAGGGGGAGACCCAGTACTTC.

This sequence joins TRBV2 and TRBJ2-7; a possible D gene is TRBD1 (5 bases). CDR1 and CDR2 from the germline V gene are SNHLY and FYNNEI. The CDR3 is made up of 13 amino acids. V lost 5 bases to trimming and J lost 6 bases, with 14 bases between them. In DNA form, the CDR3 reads TGTGCCAGCAGTAACCAAGGGGTTCGCGAGCAGTACTTC. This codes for CASSNQGVREQYF.

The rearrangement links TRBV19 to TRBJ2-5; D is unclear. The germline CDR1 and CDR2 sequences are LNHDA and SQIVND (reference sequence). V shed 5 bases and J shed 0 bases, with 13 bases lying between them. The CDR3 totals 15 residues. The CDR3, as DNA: TGTGCCAGTAGTCTTTCAATAAACAACCAAGAGACCCAGTACTTC. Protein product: CASSLSINNQETQYF. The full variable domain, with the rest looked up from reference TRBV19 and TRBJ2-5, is DGGITQSPKYLFRKEGQNVTLSCEQNLNHDAMYWYRQDPGQGLRLIYYSQIVNDFQKGDIAEGYSVSREKKESFPLTVTSAQKNPTAFYLCASSLSINNQETQYFGPGTRLLVL.

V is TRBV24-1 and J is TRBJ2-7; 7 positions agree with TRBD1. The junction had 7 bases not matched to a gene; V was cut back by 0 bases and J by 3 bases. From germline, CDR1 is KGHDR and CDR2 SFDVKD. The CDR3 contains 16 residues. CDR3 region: CATSDLRAGGSYEQYF. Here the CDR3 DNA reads TGTGCCACCAGTGATTTGCGGGCAGGGGGTAGCTACGAGCAGTACTTC.